This T cell receptor (beta chain) comes out of a study of cytomegalovirus exposure and HLA in healthy donors. Study at large: The Caucasian-associated ancestry cluster held 80% to 90% of roughly 370 genotyped donors. Study-level results: Later analysis suggested most CMV-associated TCR beta chains were HLA-restricted. Productive status was seen about 90% or about 30% of the time for most TCR beta V segments in an earlier analysis. A later look showed TCR association rates differing by HLA locus, highest for DRB1 and lowest for HLA-C.

PCR primers comprised 60 Vbeta and 13 Jbeta primers. TCRdb keeps only in-frame clones here, not all; method: immunoSEQ multiplex PCR. The sample yields 200,000 to 250,000 clones, roughly 84% seen once. With V trimmed by 3 bases and J by 5 bases, 3 bases remained unmatched. The CDR3 is made up of 15 amino acids. Germline V gene data show CDR1 as MGHRA and CDR2 as YSYEKL. On this clone itself: Antigen unknown.

Specimen: PBMCs. V and J are TRBV4-1 and TRBJ2-3; 12 bases match TRBD1. The TCR comes from a girl between 10 and 17 years old in good health and CMV-seronegative. CDR3 sequence reads: CASSQGQGAGDTQYF. The CDR3 DNA reads as TGCGCCAGCAGCCAGGGACAGGGGGCAGGAGATACGCAGTATTTT.